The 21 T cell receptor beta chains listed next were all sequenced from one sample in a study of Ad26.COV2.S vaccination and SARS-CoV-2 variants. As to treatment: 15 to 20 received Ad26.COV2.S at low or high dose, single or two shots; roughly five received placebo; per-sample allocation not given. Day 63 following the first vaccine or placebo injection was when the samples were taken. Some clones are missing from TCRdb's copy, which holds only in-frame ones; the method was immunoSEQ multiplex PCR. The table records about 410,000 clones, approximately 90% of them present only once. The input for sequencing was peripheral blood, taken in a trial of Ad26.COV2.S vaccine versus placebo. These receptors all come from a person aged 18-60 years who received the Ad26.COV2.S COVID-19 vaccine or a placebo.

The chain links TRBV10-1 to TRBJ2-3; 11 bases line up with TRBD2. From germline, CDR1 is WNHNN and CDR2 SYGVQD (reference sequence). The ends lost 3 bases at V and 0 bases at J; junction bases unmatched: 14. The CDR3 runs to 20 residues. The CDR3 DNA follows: TGCGCCAGCAGTGACGGTATCGGTACTAGCGGGGGCCGTAGCACAGATACGCAGTATTTT. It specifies CASSDGIGTSGGRSTDTQYF.

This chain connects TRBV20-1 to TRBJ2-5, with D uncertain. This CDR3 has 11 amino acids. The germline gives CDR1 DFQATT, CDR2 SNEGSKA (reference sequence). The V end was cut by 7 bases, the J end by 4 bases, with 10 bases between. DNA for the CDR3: TGCAGTGTCAGCGAGAGAGAGACCCAGTACTTC. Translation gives CSVSERETQYF.

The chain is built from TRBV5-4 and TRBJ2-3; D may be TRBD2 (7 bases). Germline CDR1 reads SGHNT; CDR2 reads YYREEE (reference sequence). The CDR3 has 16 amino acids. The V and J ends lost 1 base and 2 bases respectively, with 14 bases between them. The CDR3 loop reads CASSLRGRGPTDTQYF. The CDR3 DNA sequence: TGTGCCAGCAGCTTGAGAGGGCGGGGGCCCACAGATACGCAGTATTTT.

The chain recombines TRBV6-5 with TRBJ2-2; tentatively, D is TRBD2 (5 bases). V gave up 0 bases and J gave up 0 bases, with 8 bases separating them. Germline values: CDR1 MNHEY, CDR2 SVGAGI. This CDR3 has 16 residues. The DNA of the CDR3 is TGTGCCAGCAGTTACTCCCCGGACTCGAACACCGGGGAGCTGTTTTTT. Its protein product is CASSYSPDSNTGELFF.

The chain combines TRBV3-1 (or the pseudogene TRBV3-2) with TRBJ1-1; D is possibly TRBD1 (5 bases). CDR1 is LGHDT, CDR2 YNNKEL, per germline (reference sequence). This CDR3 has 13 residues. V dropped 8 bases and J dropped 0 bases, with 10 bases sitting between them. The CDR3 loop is CASDGGVNTEAFF. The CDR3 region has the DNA TGTGCCAGCGATGGGGGGGTGAACACTGAAGCTTTCTTT.

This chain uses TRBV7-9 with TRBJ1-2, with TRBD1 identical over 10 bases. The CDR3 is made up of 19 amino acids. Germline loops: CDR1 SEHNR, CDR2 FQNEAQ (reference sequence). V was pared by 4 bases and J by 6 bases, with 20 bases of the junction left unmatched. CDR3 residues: CASSSKVAVLDRGFDGYTF. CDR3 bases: TGTGCCAGCAGCTCCAAGGTCGCGGTTCTGGACAGGGGGTTCGATGGCTACACCTTC.

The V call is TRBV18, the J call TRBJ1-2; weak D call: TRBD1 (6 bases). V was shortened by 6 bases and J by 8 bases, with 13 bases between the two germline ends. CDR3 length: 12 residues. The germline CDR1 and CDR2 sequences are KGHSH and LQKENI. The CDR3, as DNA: TGTGCCAGCTCCCCCGAGGGGACAGGCTACACCTTC. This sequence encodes CASSPEGTGYTF.

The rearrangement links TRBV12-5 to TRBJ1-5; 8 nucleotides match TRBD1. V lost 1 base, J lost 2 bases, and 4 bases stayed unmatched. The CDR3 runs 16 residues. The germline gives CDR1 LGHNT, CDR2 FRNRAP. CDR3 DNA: TGTGCTAGTGGTTTGGCGACAGGGGTGGGCAATCAGCCCCAGCATTTT. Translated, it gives CASGLATGVGNQPQHF.

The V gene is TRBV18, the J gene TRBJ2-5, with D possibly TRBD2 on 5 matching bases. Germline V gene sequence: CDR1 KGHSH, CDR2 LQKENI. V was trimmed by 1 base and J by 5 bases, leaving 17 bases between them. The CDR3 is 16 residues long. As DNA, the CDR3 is TGTGCCAGCTCACCACAGGAAGGGAGTTCCGGCGAGACCCAGTACTTC. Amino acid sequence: CASSPQEGSSGETQYF.

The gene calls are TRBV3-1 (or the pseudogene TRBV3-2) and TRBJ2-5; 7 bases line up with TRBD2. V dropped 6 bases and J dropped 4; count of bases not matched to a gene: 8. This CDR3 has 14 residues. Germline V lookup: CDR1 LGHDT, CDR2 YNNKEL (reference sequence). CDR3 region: CASSHLSGVETQYF. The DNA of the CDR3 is TGTGCCAGCAGTCATCTAAGCGGGGTAGAGACCCAGTACTTC.

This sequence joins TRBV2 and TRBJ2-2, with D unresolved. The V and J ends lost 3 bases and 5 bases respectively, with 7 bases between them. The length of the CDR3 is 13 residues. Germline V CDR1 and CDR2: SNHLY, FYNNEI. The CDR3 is CASSDGVTGELFF. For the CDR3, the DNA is TGTGCCAGCAGTGACGGAGTGACCGGGGAGCTGTTTTTT. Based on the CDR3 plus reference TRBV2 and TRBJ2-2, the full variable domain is EPEVTQTPSHQVTQMGQEVILRCVPISNHLYFYWYRQILGQKVEFLVSFYNNEISEKSEIFDDQFSVERPDGSNFTLKIRSTKLEDSAMYFCASSDGVTGELFFGEGSRLTVL.

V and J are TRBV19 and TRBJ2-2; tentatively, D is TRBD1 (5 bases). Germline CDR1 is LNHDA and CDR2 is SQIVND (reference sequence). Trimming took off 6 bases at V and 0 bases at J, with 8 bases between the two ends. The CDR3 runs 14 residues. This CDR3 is CASRGATNTGELFF. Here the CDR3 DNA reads TGTGCCAGTAGAGGGGCAACGAACACCGGGGAGCTGTTTTTT.

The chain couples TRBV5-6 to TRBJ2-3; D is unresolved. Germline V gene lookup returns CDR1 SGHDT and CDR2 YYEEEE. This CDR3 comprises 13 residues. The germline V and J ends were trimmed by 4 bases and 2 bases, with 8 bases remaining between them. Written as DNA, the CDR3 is TGTGCCAGCAGCAGCTCGGCCACAGATACGCAGTATTTT. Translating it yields CASSSSATDTQYF. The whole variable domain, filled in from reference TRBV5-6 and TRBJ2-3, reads DAGVTQSPTHLIKTRGQQVTLRCSPKSGHDTVSWYQQALGQGPQFIFQYYEEEERQRGNFPDRFSGHQFPNYSSELNVNALLLGDSALYLCASSSSATDTQYFGPGTRLTVL.

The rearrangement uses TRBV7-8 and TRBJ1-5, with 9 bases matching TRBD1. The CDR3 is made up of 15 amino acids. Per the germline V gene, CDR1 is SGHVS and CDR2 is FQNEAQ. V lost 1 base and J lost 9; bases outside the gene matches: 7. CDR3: CASSLGRQGGRPQHF. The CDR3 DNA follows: TGTGCCAGCAGCTTAGGACGACAGGGGGGCCGGCCCCAGCATTTT.

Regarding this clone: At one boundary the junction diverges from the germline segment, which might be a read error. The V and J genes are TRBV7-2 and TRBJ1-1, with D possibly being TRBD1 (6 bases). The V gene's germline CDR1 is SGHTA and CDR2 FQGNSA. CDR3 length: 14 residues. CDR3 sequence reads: CASTLISGEGEAFF. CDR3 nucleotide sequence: TGTGCCAGCACCTTAATCTCAGGGGAAGGTGAAGCTTTCTTT.

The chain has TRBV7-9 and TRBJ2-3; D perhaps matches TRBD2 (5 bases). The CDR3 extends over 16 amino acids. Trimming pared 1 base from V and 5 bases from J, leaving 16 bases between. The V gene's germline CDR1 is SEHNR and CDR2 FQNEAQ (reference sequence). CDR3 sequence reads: CASSLVSGIDGDTQYF. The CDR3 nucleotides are TGTGCCAGCAGCTTAGTCTCGGGAATAGACGGAGATACGCAGTATTTT. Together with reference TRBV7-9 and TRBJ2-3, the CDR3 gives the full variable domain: DTGVSQNPRHKITKRGQNVTFRCDPISEHNRLYWYRQTLGQGPEFLTYFQNEAQLEKSRLLSDRFSAERPKGSFSTLEIQRTEQGDSAMYLCASSLVSGIDGDTQYFGPGTRLTVL.

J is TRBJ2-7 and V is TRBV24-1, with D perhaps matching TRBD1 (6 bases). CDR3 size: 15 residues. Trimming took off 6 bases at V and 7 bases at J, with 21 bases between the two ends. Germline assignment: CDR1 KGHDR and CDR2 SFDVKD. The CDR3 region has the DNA TGTGCCACCAGTTCAGGGGTTGGGTCTTCTAAGGAGCAGTACTTC. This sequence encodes CATSSGVGSSKEQYF.

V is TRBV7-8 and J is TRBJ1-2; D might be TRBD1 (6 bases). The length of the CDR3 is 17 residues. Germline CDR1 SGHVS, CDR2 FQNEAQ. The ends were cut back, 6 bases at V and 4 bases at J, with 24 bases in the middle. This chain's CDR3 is CASSSNTGARAFYGYTF. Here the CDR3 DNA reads TGTGCCAGCAGTTCAAACACGGGGGCCAGGGCTTTCTATGGCTACACCTTC.

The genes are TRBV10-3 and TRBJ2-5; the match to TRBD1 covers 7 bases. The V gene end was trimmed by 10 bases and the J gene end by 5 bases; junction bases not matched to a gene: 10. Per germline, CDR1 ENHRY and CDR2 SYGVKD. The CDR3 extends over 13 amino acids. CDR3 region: CATGDRRVETQYF. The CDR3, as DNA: TGTGCCACAGGGGACAGACGTGTGGAGACCCAGTACTTC.

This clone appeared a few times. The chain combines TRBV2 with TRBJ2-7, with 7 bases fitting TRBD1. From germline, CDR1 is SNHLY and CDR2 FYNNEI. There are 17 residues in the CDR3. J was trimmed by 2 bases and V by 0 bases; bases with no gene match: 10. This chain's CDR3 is CASSEAHNADRAYEQYF. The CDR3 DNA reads TGTGCCAGCAGTGAAGCCCACAACGCAGACAGGGCCTACGAGCAGTACTTC.

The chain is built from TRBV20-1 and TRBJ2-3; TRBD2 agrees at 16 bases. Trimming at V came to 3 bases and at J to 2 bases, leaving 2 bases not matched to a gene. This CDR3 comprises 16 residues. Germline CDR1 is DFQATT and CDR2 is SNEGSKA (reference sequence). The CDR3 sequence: CSASGTSGGVTDTQYF. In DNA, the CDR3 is TGCAGTGCTAGTGGGACTAGCGGGGGGGTCACAGATACGCAGTATTTT.